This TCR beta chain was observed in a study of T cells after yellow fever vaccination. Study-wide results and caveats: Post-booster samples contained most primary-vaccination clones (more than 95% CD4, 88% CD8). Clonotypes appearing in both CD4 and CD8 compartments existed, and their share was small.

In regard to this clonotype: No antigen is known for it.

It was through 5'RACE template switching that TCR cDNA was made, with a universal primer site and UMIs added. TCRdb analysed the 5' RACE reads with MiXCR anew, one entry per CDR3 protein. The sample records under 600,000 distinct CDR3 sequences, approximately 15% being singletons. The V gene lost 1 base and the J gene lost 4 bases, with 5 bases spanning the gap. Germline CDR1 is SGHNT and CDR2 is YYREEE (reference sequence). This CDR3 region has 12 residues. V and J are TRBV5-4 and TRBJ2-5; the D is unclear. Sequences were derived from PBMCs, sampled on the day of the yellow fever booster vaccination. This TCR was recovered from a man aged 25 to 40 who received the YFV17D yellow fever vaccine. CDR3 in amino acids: CASSLLSETQYF. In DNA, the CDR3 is TGTGCCAGCAGCTTGTTGTCAGAGACCCAGTACTTC.